This T cell receptor beta chain was captured in a study of long-term antiretroviral therapy in people with HIV. The libraries were made with immunoSEQ v3.0 at survey level. The data were produced by immunoSEQ multiplex PCR, yet TCRdb's version contains in-frame clones alone and is incomplete. The top ten clones hold roughly 8% of a sample with 25,000 to 35,000 clones, around 96% of them seen once. Overall study results and limits: Increased diversity was seen after ART, yet it remained lower than in transplant donor controls.

Remarks on this clone: Its antigen remains unknown.

Germline V lookup: CDR1 SQVTM, CDR2 ANQGSEA. The CDR3 extends over 16 amino acids. Trimming pared 2 bases from V and 0 bases from J, leaving 14 bases between. Source: unsorted PBMCs, taken 5.3 years after starting antiretroviral therapy. The sequence came from a man in his thirties or forties with HIV. The chain has TRBV29-1 and TRBJ2-1; D ambiguous. CDR3 amino acids: CSVESPSPRSYNEQFF. CDR3 sequence (DNA): TGCAGCGTTGAAAGTCCGAGTCCTCGCTCCTACAATGAGCAGTTCTTC.